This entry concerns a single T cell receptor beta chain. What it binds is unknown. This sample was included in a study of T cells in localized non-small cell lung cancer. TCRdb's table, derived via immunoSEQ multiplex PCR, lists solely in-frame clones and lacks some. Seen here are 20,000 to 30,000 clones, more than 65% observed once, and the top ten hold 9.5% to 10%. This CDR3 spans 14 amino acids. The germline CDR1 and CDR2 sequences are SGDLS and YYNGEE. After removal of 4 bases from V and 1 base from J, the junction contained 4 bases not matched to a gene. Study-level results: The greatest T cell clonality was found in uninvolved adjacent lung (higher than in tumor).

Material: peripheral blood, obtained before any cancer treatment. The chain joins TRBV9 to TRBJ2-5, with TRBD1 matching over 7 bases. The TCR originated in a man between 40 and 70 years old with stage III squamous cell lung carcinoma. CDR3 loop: CASSFRQGQETQYF. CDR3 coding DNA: TGTGCCAGCAGCTTTAGACAGGGCCAAGAGACCCAGTACTTC.